Presented here are 15 T cell receptor beta chains from one specimen sequenced in a study of cytomegalovirus exposure and HLA in healthy donors. Primers included in the PCR were 60 Vbeta and 13 Jbeta primers. Profiling relied on immunoSEQ multiplex PCR, and the TCRdb table lists in-frame clones only, not all of them. The table records under 150,000 clones, roughly four fifths of them present only once. The sequenced sample consisted of PBMCs. The receptors derive from a woman aged 40-49 years in good health and CMV-seropositive.

The gene calls are TRBV30 and TRBJ2-7, with 11 bases aligning to TRBD1. The germline V gene has CDR1 GTSNPN and CDR2 SVGIG (reference sequence). The CDR3 spans 13 residues. V lost 8 bases and J lost 2; bases outside the gene matches: 5. The CDR3 coding sequence is TGTGCCCGCGGGACAGGGGGGACCTACGAGCAGTACTTC. Translation: CARGTGGTYEQYF.

The chain uses TRBV9 and TRBJ2-1; D may be TRBD2 (6 bases). CDR3 length: 16 residues. Germline V gene data show CDR1 as SGDLS and CDR2 as YYNGEE. The V and J ends lost 4 bases and 6 bases respectively, with 20 bases between them. The CDR3 protein is CASSPSPGEGRNEQFF. CDR3 nucleotide sequence: TGTGCCAGCAGCCCCTCGCCGGGAGAGGGGCGCAATGAGCAGTTCTTC.

This clone is a singleton in its sample. The V call is TRBV12-1, the J call TRBJ1-5; TRBD1 was called by the table and not checked on the DNA. TRBV12-1 represents a pseudogene. CDR3 length: 16 residues. Written as DNA, the CDR3 is TGTGCCAGCAGCTGGCTGGGGGCGGACGATGATCAGCCCCAGCATTTT. It is translated as CASSWLGADDDQPQHF.

The chain recombines TRBV28 with TRBJ2-7; 9 bases are shared with TRBD1. This CDR3 contains 15 residues. Germline CDR1 and CDR2: MDHEN and SYDVKM. J gave up 5 bases and V 5 bases, and 10 bases lay outside the gene matches. The CDR3 protein is CASSQQQGAENEQYF. In DNA form, the CDR3 reads TGTGCCAGCAGTCAGCAACAGGGGGCGGAAAACGAGCAGTACTTC.

V and J are TRBV29-1 and TRBJ2-1; 12 nucleotides align to TRBD2. The germline V gene encodes CDR1 SQVTM and CDR2 ANQGSEA. Trimming at V came to 4 bases and at J to 6 bases, leaving 7 bases not matched to a gene. This CDR3 is 15 amino acids long. CDR3 sequence reads: CSVGVQGLAGNEQFF. The CDR3 DNA follows: TGCAGCGTTGGTGTTCAGGGACTAGCGGGCAATGAGCAGTTCTTC.

This clone was seen more than once but under ten times. The chain recombines TRBV12-5 with TRBJ1-1; D is perhaps TRBD1 (5 bases). Trimming pared 1 base from V and 3 bases from J, leaving 12 bases between. This CDR3 contains 15 residues. Per the germline V gene, CDR1 is LGHNT and CDR2 is FRNRAP. CDR3 region: CASGLGGAGDTEAFF. CDR3 nucleotides: TGTGCTAGTGGTTTGGGAGGGGCGGGGGACACTGAAGCTTTCTTT.

The chain employs TRBV2 and TRBJ1-2; unclear D gene. CDR1 is SNHLY and CDR2 is FYNNEI in the germline V gene. V was cut by 3 bases and J by 4 bases, with 9 bases left in between. The CDR3 loop spans 13 amino acids. As DNA, the CDR3 is TGTGCCAGCAGTGAGAAACTACGCTATGGCTACACCTTC. Translating it yields CASSEKLRYGYTF.

The chain uses TRBV15 and TRBJ2-5, with D perhaps TRBD1 (6 bases). Deletions cut 0 bases from V and 4 bases from J, with 12 bases between. Germline-derived CDR1 and CDR2 are LNHNV and YYDKDF (reference sequence). This CDR3 contains 15 residues. The CDR3 protein is CATSRDREQGETQYF. CDR3 sequence (DNA): TGTGCCACCAGCAGAGATCGCGAACAGGGAGAGACCCAGTACTTC.

The chain links TRBV6-5 to TRBJ1-6; 10 bases fit TRBD1. CDR3 length: 15 amino acids. After removal of 3 bases from V and 10 bases from J, the junction contained 6 bases not matched to a gene. CDR1 and CDR2 (germline): MNHEY, SVGAGI. The CDR3 region has the DNA TGTGCCAGCAGTTATCAAGGGACAGGGGTATCACCCCTCCACTTT. As protein: CASSYQGTGVSPLHF.

Concerning this clone: The same CDR3 arises from other DNA sequences in this sample as well. V and J are TRBV9 and TRBJ2-2; no definite D call. Germline values: CDR1 SGDLS, CDR2 YYNGEE. CDR3 length equals 13 residues. V lost 0 bases to trimming and J lost 4 bases, with 4 bases between them. Here the CDR3 reads CASSVVSTGELFF. CDR3 DNA: TGTGCCAGCAGCGTAGTCAGCACCGGGGAGCTGTTTTTT.

The chain's CDR3 is CASADAGQWGGEQYF. CDR3 coding DNA: TGTGCCAGCGCCGACGCGGGACAGTGGGGAGGAGAGCAGTACTTC. The chain employs TRBV2 and TRBJ2-7; possible D gene TRBD1, 7 bases. The CDR3 consists of 15 residues. V was pared by 8 bases and J by 7 bases, with 24 bases between. Germline-derived CDR1 and CDR2 are SNHLY and FYNNEI.

This clone is a singleton in its sample. The rearrangement joins TRBV7-9 to TRBJ1-2; D unclear. Per germline, CDR1 SEHNR and CDR2 FQNEAQ (reference sequence). The CDR3 is 11 residues long. V was cut by 3 bases and J by 6 bases, with 5 bases left in between. CDR3 loop: CASSFGDGYTF. As DNA, the CDR3 is TGTGCCAGCAGCTTCGGGGATGGCTACACCTTC.

This chain links TRBV19 with TRBJ1-5, with D possibly matching TRBD1 (5 bases). The germline V gene has CDR1 LNHDA and CDR2 SQIVND (reference sequence). CDR3 length: 14 residues. The germline V and J ends were trimmed by 7 bases and 3 bases, with 13 bases remaining between them. For the CDR3, the DNA is TGTGCCAGTATGGGGGGGGGAAACAATCAGCCCCAGCATTTT. Its protein product is CASMGGGNNQPQHF.

The chain has TRBV6-5 and TRBJ1-2, with TRBD1 matching over 7 bases. Germline values: CDR1 MNHEY, CDR2 SVGAGI. The CDR3 is made up of 14 amino acids. V gave up 4 bases and J gave up 4 bases; unmatched junction bases: 6. The CDR3: CASSFRDRSYGYTF. CDR3 in DNA: TGTGCCAGCAGTTTCCGGGACAGATCCTATGGCTACACCTTC.

This chain joins TRBV14 and TRBJ1-2, with 7 bases fitting TRBD1. The ends lost 3 bases at V and 2 bases at J; junction bases unmatched: 3. Germline CDR1 reads SGHDN; CDR2 reads FVKESK. The CDR3 sequence is 14 residues long. The CDR3 sequence: CASSHRQGNYGYTF. In DNA form, the CDR3 reads TGTGCCAGCAGCCATCGACAGGGAAACTATGGCTACACCTTC.